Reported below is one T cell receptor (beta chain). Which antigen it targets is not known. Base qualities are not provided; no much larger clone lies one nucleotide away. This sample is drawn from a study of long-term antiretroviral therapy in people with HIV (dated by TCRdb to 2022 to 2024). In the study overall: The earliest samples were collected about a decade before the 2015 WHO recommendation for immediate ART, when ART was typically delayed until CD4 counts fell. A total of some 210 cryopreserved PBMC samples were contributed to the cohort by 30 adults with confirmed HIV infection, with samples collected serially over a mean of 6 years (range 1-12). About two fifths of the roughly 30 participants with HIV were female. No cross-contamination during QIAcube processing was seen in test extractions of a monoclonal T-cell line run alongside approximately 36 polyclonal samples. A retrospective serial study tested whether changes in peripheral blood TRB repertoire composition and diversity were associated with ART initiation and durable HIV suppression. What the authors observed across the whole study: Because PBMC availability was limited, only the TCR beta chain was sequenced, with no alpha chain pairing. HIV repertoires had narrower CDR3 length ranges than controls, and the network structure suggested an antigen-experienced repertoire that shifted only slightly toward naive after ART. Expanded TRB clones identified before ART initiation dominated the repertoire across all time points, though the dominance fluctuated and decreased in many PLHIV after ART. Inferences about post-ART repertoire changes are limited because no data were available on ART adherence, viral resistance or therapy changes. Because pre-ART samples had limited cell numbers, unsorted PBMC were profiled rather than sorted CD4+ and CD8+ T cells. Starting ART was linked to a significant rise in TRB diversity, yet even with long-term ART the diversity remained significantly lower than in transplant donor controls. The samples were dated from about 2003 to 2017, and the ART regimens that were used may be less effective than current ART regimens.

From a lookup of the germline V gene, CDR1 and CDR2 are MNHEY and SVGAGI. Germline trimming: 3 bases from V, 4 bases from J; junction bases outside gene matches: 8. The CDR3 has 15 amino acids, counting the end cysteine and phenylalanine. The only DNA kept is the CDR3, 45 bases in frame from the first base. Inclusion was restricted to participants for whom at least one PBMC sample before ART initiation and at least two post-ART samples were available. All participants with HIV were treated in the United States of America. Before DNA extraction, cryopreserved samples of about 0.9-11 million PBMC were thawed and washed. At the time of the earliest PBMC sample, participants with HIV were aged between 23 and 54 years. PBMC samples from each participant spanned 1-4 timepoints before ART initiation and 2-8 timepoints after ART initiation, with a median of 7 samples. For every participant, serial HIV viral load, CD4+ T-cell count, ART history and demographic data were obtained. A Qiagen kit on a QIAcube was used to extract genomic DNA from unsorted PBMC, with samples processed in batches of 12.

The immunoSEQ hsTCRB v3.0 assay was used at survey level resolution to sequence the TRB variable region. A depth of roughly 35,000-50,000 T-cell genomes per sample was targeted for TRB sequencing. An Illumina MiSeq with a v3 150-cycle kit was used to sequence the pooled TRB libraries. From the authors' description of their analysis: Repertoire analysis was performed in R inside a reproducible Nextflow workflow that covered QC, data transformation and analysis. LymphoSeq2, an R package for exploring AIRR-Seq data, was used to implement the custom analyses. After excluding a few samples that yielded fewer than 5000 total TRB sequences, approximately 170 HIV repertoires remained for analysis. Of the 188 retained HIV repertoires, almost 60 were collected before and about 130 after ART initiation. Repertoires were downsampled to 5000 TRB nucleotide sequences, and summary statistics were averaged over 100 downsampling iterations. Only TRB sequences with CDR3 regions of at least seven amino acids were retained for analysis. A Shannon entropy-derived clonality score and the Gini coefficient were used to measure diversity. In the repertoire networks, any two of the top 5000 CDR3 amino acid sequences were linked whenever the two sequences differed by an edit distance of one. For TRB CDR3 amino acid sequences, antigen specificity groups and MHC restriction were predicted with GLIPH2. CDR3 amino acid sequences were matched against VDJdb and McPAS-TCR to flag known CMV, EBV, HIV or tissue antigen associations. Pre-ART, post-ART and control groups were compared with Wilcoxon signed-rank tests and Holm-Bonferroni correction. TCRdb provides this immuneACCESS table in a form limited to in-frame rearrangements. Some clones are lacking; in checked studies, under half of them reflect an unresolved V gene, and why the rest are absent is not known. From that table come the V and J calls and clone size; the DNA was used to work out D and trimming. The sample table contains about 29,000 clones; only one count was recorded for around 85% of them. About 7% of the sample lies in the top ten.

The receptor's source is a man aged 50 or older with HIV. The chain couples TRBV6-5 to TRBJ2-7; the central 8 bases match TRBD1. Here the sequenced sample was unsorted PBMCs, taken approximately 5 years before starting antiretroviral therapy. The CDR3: CASSYGQGALYEQYF. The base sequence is TGTGCCAGCAGTTATGGGCAGGGGGCGCTTTACGAGCAGTACTTC.